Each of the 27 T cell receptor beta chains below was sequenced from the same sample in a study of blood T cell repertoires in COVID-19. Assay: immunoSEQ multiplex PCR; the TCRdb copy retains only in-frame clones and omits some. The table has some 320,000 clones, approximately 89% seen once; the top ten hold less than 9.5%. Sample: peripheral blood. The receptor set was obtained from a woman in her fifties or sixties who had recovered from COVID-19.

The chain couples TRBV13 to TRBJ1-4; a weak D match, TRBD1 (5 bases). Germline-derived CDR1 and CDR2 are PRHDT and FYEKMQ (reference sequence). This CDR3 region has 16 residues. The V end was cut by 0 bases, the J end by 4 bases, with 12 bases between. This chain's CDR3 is CASSLGPRQNNEKLFF. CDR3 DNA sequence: TGTGCCAGCAGCTTAGGCCCGAGACAGAATAATGAAAAACTGTTTTTT.

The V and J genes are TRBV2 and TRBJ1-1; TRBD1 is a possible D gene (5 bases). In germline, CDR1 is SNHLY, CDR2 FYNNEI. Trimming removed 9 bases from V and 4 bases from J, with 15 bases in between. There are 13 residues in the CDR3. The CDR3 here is CASKQGMSTEAFF. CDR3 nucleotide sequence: TGTGCCAGTAAGCAGGGCATGAGCACTGAAGCTTTCTTT.

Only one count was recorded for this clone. The CDR3 region has the DNA TGTGCCAGCAGTTTTCGGGGGGACTACGAGCAGTACTTC. Translation gives CASSFRGDYEQYF. The rearrangement joins TRBV28 to TRBJ2-7; 7 bases line up with TRBD2. Trimming cost V 3 bases and J 3 bases; bases outside gene matches: 2. The CDR3 spans 13 residues. Germline assignment: CDR1 MDHEN and CDR2 SYDVKM. Full variable domain (outside the CDR3, taken from reference TRBV28 and TRBJ2-7): DVKVTQSSRYLVKRTGEKVFLECVQDMDHENMFWYRQDPGLGLRLIYFSYDVKMKEKGDIPEGYSVSREKKERFSLILESASTNQTSMYLCASSFRGDYEQYFGPGTRLTVT.

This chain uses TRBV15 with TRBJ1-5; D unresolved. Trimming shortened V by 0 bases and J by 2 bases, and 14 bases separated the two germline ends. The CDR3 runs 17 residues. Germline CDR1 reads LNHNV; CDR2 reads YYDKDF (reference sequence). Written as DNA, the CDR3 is TGTGCCACCAGCAGAGATCGACGAGGTATGGGCAATCAGCCCCAGCATTTT. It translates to CATSRDRRGMGNQPQHF.

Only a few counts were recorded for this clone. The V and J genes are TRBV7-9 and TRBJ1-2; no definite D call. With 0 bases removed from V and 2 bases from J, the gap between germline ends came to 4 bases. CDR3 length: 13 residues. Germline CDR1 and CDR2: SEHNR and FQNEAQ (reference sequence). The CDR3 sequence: CASSLAGNYGYTF. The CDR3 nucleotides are TGTGCCAGCAGCTTAGCCGGGAACTATGGCTACACCTTC.

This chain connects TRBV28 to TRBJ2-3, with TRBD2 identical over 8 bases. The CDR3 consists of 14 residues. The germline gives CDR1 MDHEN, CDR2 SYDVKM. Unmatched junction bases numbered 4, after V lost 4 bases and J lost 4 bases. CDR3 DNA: TGTGCCAGCAGTTCAGCGGGAGACCCAGATACGCAGTATTTT. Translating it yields CASSSAGDPDTQYF.

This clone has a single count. The CDR3 region is CSVEGRGTESNYEQYF. The CDR3 coding sequence is TGCAGCGTTGAAGGACGGGGGACTGAAAGTAACTACGAGCAGTACTTC. The V call is TRBV29-1, the J call TRBJ2-7, with D possibly TRBD2 on 6 matching bases. The CDR3 runs to 16 residues. V dropped 1 base and J dropped 3 bases, with 19 bases sitting between them. Per germline, CDR1 SQVTM and CDR2 ANQGSEA.

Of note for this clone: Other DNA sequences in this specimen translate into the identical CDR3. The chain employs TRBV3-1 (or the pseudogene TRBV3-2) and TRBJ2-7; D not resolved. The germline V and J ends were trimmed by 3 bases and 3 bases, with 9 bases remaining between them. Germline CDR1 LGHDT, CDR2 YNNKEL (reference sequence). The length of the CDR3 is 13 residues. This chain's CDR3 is CASSHRRGYEQYF. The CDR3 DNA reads TGTGCCAGCAGCCACCGTCGAGGCTACGAGCAGTACTTC.

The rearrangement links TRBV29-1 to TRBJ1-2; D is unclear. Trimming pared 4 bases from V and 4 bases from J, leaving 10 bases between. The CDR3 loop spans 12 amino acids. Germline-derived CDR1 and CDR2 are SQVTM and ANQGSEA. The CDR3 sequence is CSVGADSYGYTF. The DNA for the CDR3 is TGCAGCGTTGGGGCGGACTCCTATGGCTACACCTTC.

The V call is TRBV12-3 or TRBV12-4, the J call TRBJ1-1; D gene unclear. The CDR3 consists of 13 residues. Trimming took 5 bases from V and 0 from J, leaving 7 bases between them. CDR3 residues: CASSPPVNTEAFF. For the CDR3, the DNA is TGTGCCAGCAGTCCACCGGTGAACACTGAAGCTTTCTTT.

The CDR3 DNA is TGTGCCAGCAGTTTCGACAGGCAGCCCTACGAGCAGTACTTC. Its protein is CASSFDRQPYEQYF. This chain links TRBV2 with TRBJ2-7, with D maybe TRBD1 (6 bases). The CDR3 has 14 amino acids. CDR1 and CDR2 from the germline V gene are SNHLY and FYNNEI. The V gene lost 5 bases and the J gene lost 2 bases, with 13 bases spanning the gap.

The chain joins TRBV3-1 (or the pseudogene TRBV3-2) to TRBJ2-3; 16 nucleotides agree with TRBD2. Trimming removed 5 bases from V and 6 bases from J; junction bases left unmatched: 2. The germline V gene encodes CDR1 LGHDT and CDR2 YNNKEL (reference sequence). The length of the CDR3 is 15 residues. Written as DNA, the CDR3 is TGTGCCAGCAGCGGGACTAGCGGGAGGGAGGATACGCAGTATTTT. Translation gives CASSGTSGREDTQYF.

The CDR3 spells CASSLNGRQETQYF. CDR3 sequence (DNA): TGTGCCAGCAGCTTAAACGGGAGGCAAGAGACCCAGTACTTC. The chain has TRBV7-2 and TRBJ2-5, with 7 bases fitting TRBD2. The V and J ends lost 2 bases and 2 bases, in that order; junction bases with no gene match: 2. Germline CDR1 SGHTA, CDR2 FQGNSA. The CDR3 extends over 14 amino acids.

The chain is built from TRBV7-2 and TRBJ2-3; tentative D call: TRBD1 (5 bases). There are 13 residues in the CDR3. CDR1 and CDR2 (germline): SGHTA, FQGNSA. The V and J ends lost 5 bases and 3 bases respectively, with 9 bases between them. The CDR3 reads CASSDSGTDTQYF. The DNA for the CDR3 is TGTGCCAGCAGCGACAGTGGAACAGATACGCAGTATTTT. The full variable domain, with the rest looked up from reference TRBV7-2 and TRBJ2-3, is GAGVSQSPSNKVTEKGKDVELRCDPISGHTALYWYRQSLGQGLEFLIYFQGNSAPDKSGLPSDRFSAERTGGSVSTLTIQRTQQEDSAVYLCASSDSGTDTQYFGPGTRLTVL.

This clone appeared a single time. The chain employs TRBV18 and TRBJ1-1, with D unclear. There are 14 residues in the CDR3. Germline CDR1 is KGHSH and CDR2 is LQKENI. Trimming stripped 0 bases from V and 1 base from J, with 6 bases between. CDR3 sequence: CASSPPAGNTEAFF. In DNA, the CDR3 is TGTGCCAGCTCACCACCGGCAGGGAACACTGAAGCTTTCTTT.

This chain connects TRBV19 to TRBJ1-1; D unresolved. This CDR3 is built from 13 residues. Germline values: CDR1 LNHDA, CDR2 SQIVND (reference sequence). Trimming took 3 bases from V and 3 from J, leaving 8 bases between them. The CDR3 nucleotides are TGTGCCAGTAGTATGACACCGTACACTGAAGCTTTCTTT. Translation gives CASSMTPYTEAFF.

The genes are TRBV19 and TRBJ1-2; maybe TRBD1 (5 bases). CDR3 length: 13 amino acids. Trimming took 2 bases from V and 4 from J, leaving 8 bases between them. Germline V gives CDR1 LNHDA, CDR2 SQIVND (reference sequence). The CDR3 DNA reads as TGTGCCAGTAGTATAACAGGAGCCTATGGCTACACCTTC. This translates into CASSITGAYGYTF.

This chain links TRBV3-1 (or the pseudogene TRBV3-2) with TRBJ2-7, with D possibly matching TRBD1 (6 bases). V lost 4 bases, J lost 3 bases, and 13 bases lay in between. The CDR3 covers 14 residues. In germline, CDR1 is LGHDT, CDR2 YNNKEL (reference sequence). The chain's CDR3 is CASSPDRSGYEQYF. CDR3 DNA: TGTGCCAGCAGCCCAGACAGGAGCGGCTACGAGCAGTACTTC.

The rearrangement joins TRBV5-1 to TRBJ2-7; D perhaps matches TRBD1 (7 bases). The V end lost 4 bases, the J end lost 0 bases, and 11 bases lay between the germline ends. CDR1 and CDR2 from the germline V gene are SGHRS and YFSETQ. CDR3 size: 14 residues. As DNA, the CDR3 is TGCGCCAGCAGCGCGGGACAGACCTCCTACGAGCAGTACTTC. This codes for CASSAGQTSYEQYF.

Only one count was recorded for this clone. CDR3 protein: CASSPTGGSNEKLFF. DNA of the CDR3: TGTGCCAGCTCACCCACAGGGGGATCTAATGAAAAACTGTTTTTT. The rearrangement uses TRBV18 and TRBJ1-4; 8 bases map to TRBD1. The trim removed 3 bases at V and 3 bases at J, leaving 3 bases unmatched. Germline loops: CDR1 KGHSH, CDR2 LQKENI. The CDR3 contains 15 residues.

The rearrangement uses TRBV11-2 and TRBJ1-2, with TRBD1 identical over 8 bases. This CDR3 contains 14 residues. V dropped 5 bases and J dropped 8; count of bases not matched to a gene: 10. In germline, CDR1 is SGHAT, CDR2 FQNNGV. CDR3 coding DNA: TGTGCCAGCAGCGAAATCCCTCCAGGGGGCGGCTACACCTTC. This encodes CASSEIPPGGGYTF.

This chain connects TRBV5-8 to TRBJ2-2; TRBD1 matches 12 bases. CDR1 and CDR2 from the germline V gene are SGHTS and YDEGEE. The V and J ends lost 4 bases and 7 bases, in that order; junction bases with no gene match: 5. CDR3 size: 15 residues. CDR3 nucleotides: TGTGCCAGCAGCCCCCGGGACAGGGGGCTCGGGGAGCTGTTTTTT. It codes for CASSPRDRGLGELFF.

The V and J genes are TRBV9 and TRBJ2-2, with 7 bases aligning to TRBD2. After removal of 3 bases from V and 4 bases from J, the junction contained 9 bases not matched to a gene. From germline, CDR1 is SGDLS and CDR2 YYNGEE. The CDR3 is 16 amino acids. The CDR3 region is CASSASGTITTGELFF. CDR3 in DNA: TGTGCCAGCAGCGCATCAGGGACTATAACCACCGGGGAGCTGTTTTTT.

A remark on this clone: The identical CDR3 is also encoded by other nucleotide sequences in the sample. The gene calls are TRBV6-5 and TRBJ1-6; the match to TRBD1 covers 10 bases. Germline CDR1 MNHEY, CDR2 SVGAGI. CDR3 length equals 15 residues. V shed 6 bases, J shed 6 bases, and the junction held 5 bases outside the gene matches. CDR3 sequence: CASSYRTGGNSPLHF. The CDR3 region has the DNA TGTGCCAGCAGCTACCGGACAGGGGGTAATTCACCCCTCCACTTT.

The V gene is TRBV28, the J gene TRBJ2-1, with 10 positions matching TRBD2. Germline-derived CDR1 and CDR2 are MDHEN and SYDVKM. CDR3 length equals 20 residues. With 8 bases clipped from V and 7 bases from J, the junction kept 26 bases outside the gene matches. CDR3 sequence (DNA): TGTGCCAGCTTAGGACAGCGACCGATGCAAAGCGGGAGGGGGGAAAATGAGCAGTTCTTC. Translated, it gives CASLGQRPMQSGRGENEQFF.

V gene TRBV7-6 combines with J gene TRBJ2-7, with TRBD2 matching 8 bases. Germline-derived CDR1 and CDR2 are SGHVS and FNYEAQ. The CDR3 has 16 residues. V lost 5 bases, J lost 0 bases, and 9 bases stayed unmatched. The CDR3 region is CASSASSGYLSYEQYF. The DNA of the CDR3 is TGTGCCAGCAGCGCGTCTAGCGGGTACCTCTCCTACGAGCAGTACTTC.

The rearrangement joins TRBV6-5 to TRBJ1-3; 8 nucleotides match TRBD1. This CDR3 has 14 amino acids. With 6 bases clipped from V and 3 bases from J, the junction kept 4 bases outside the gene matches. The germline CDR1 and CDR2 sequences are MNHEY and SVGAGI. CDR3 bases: TGTGCCAGCAGGGAGACAGGGGTTGGAAACACCATATATTTT. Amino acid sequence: CASRETGVGNTIYF.